This T cell receptor beta chain comes out of a study of blood T cell repertoires in COVID-19 (TCRdb year 2020). For the wider study: ImmuneRACE Cohort 3 recovered participants were defined by two consecutive negative NP/OP PCR tests, healthcare professional clearance, or symptom resolution. Samples from collaborators originated in the United States, Italy and Spain and spanned both the acute and convalescent phases of COVID-19. The prospective study material was composed of cDNA or gDNA derived from T cells, B-cell-depleted T cells, or PBMCs. Deeply sampled blood TCRbeta repertoires from subjects exposed to, actively infected with, or recovered from COVID-19 were included in the dataset. The repertoires were released in a freely available public database intended as a resource for research on the immune response to SARS-CoV-2. Samples were obtained from the ongoing ImmuneRACE study (first 160 participants) and from 1,254 subjects provided by 6 global collaborators. Nearly every sample came with metadata listing a de-identified subject ID, COVID-19 status, age in years and sex. Where available, HLA class I and class II types were taken from metadata supplied by the sample provider and were not determined by assay-based typing. Broad study findings and their caveats: Clinical and demographic metadata were provided uncurated, with the amount varying by source and participant.

This clone turned up a few times. Its binding antigen is unknown. Base qualities were left out, and no much larger clone turns up one base away. Enrolling through a virtual design, the prospective study's participants ranged in age from roughly 18 to 95 years and lived across around 25 United States geographic areas. Cohort assignment in the prospective study relied on participant-reported clinical history from a screening survey and a study questionnaire. In the prospective study, whole blood, serum and a nasopharyngeal or oropharyngeal swab were collected from each participant by mobile phlebotomists. Prospective study participants could optionally give additional blood draws and questionnaires over a roughly two-month period. Blood samples from the prospective study were shipped frozen or at room temperature prior to DNA extraction. The immunoSEQ Assay, a bias-controlled multiplex PCR, was used to amplify TCRbeta CDR3 regions from genomic DNA. The study's processing was this. Within the assay, amplification of reference gene primers was used to estimate how many nucleated cells each sample contained. To quantify the absolute abundance of each unique TCRbeta CDR3 rearrangement, sequence reads were collapsed and filtered. For each sample, productive Simpson clonality was calculated as the square root of Simpson's diversity index across productive rearrangements. The table was pulled from immuneACCESS by TCRdb, which kept in-frame rearrangements only. Such tables lose some clones; where checked, under half of the loss comes from unresolved V genes, and the rest has no known cause. The DNA was the basis for D and trimming; V, J and clone size are from that table. The sample table records over 200,000 clones; 70% to 90% of these occur just once. Together, the top ten hold roughly 3.3% of the sample.

The germline V gene gives CDR1 as MGHRA and CDR2 as YSYEKL. Including cysteine and phenylalanine, the CDR3 has 11 amino acids. Only the CDR3 DNA stays, 33 bases, in frame from base 1. Unmatched junction bases come to 0, with V trimmed by 7 bases and J by 7 bases. The clonotype was recovered from a woman in her fifties or sixties in a cohort exposed to, infected with or recovered from COVID-19 (not recorded which). The chain was built from TRBV4-1 and TRBJ2-1; 8 central bases correspond to TRBD1. Source material: PBMCs or T cells enriched from blood (not recorded which). The nucleotide sequence reads as follows: TGCGCCAGCAACAGGGGGAATGAGCAGTTCTTC. This codes for CASNRGNEQFF.